These 8 T cell receptor beta chains share one sample of origin, sequenced in a study of T cell repertoires in cytomegalovirus infection. No antigen has been identified for these receptors. TCRdb reprocessed the reads with MiXCR, giving one entry per CDR3 protein. The sample lists approximately 500,000 distinct CDR3 sequences, roughly a third seen once, with roughly 16% in the top ten. This material consisted of cultured PBMCs, taken from culture after CMV antigen stimulation. These receptors came from a human donor in good health (CMV status not recorded). Some clones in this sample may be carry-over from other donors' samples.

Only a few counts were recorded for this clonotype. This chain uses TRBV7-8 with TRBJ1-5, with 8 bases that match TRBD1. The CDR3 has 15 amino acids. Trimming took 4 bases from V and 2 from J; bases not matched to a gene: 4. CDR1 and CDR2 (germline): SGHVS, FQNEAQ. CDR3 coding DNA: TGTGCCAGCAGCTCCTGGACAGGGCGCAATCAGCCCCAGCATTTT. Translating it yields CASSSWTGRNQPQHF.

This chain uses TRBV7-2 with TRBJ1-1; 8 nucleotides agree with TRBD1. V trimming: 5 bases; J trimming: 12 bases; junction bases outside the gene matches: 8. The CDR3 loop spans 12 amino acids. Germline loops: CDR1 SGHTA, CDR2 FQGNSA. The CDR3 DNA sequence: TGTGCCAGCAGCCCCCAAGACAGGGGCCCTTTCTTT. As protein: CASSPQDRGPFF.

V and J are TRBV7-8 and TRBJ2-5; maybe TRBD2 (6 bases). V lost 3 bases, J lost 2 bases, and 13 bases lay in between. The CDR3 is 15 residues long. The germline V gene has CDR1 SGHVS and CDR2 FQNEAQ. CDR3 nucleotide sequence: TGTGCCAGCAGCTTCAGGGACTCCAATCAAGAGACCCAGTACTTC. Protein product: CASSFRDSNQETQYF.

The V and J genes are TRBV6-5 and TRBJ2-5; D is possibly TRBD1 (5 bases). Per the germline V gene, CDR1 is MNHEY and CDR2 is SVGAGI. The CDR3 is made up of 14 amino acids. Trimming took 5 bases from V and 5 from J, leaving 15 bases between them. This chain's CDR3 is CASSKTVMWETQYF. The CDR3 DNA reads as TGTGCCAGCAGTAAGACAGTGATGTGGGAGACCCAGTACTTC.

The V call is TRBV4-3, the J call TRBJ2-1, with a tentative D call TRBD2 (6 bases). V lost 4 bases and J lost 7, with 23 bases in between. The CDR3 extends over 17 amino acids. Germline V gene sequence: CDR1 LGHNA, CDR2 YSLEER. The CDR3, as DNA: TGCGCCAGCAGCCGGTCCTCAGCGGGCCCCAGAGGGAATGAGCAGTTCTTC. Protein product: CASSRSSAGPRGNEQFF.

This clonotype came up a few times. This chain links TRBV5-1 with TRBJ1-1; a weak D match, TRBD1 (5 bases). The CDR3 has 15 residues. V was shortened by 7 bases and J by 5 bases, with 21 bases between the two germline ends. Germline loops: CDR1 SGHRS, CDR2 YFSETQ. CDR3: CASRAAGLGGTEAFF. The CDR3 nucleotides are TGCGCCAGCCGAGCTGCGGGATTGGGGGGGACTGAAGCTTTCTTT.

J is TRBJ2-7 and V is TRBV4-1; TRBD1 might be the D (5 bases). This CDR3 has 15 residues. Trimming pared 4 bases from V and 2 bases from J, leaving 15 bases between. Germline lookup yields CDR1 MGHRA and CDR2 YSYEKL. The CDR3 nucleotides read TGCGCCAGCAGCCCACAGGTCGCTCCTACCTACGAGCAGTACTTC. Translating it yields CASSPQVAPTYEQYF.

The table lists this clonotype with many counts. This sequence joins TRBV4-1 and TRBJ1-1, with D unclear. Germline-derived CDR1 and CDR2 are MGHRA and YSYEKL. Trimming removed 3 bases from V and 2 bases from J, with 31 bases in between. The CDR3 spans 21 residues. The CDR3 is CASSHLGEWQAFEARNTEAFF. DNA for the CDR3: TGCGCCAGCAGCCATCTCGGGGAATGGCAGGCCTTCGAAGCGAGAAACACTGAAGCTTTCTTT.